The 10 T cell receptor beta chains below come from one sample, sequenced in a study of human versus mouse CDR3 diversity and MHC coevolution. Here immunoSEQ multiplex PCR was the method, and the copy in TCRdb shows in-frame clones only, minus some. The top ten clones hold roughly 0.15% of a sample with about 73,000 clones, roughly 90% of them seen once. Sequenced sample: naive CD4+ T cells from blood. Noted subset: CD45RO-negative CD62L-positive naive CD4 T cells. The receptors were sampled from a person aged 25 to 69 in good health.

V usage is TRBV5-6 and J usage is TRBJ1-2; the D is unclear. Trimming cost V 6 bases and J 3 bases, with 15 bases left between them. The CDR3 sequence is 14 residues long. Germline V lookup: CDR1 SGHDT, CDR2 YYEEEE. CDR3 amino acids: CASTKDGVYYGYTF. In DNA form, the CDR3 reads TGTGCCAGCACCAAAGACGGGGTGTACTATGGCTACACCTTC.

This chain connects TRBV19 to TRBJ1-5; 12 nucleotides match TRBD1. Germline CDR1 and CDR2: LNHDA and SQIVND (reference sequence). The CDR3 is 16 amino acids. J was trimmed by 6 bases and V by 5 bases; bases with no gene match: 8. In DNA form, the CDR3 reads TGTGCCAGTAGTGGACCCGGGACAGGGGGCTTTCAGCCCCAGCATTTT. As protein: CASSGPGTGGFQPQHF.

Only a few counts were recorded for this clone. J is TRBJ1-1 and V is TRBV7-9; no clear D gene. Germline values: CDR1 SEHNR, CDR2 FQNEAQ (reference sequence). The V end lost 8 bases, the J end lost 1 base, and 5 bases lay between the germline ends. The CDR3 loop spans 11 amino acids. Written as DNA, the CDR3 is TGTGCCAGCGGCCGGAACACTGAAGCTTTCTTT. Its translation is CASGRNTEAFF.

The V call is TRBV11-2, the J call TRBJ2-7; 9 bases are a match to TRBD1. The V gene's germline CDR1 is SGHAT and CDR2 FQNNGV. Trimming at V came to 2 bases and at J to 4 bases, leaving 6 bases not matched to a gene. The length of the CDR3 is 15 residues. The chain's CDR3 is CASSLTPDRGYEQYF. In DNA, the CDR3 is TGTGCCAGCAGCTTAACTCCGGACAGGGGATACGAGCAGTACTTC.

This chain joins TRBV7-9 and TRBJ1-4, with a possible D match to TRBD1 (5 bases). V was cut by 4 bases and J by 3 bases, with 12 bases left in between. Germline CDR1 and CDR2: SEHNR and FQNEAQ (reference sequence). CDR3 size: 15 residues. DNA for the CDR3: TGTGCCAGCAGCTATCAGGGTGGATCTAATGAAAAACTGTTTTTT. Protein sequence: CASSYQGGSNEKLFF.

The V call is TRBV28, the J call TRBJ2-1, with D possibly matching TRBD2 (6 bases). V lost 7 bases and J lost 5, with 24 bases in between. In germline, CDR1 is MDHEN, CDR2 SYDVKM. The CDR3 extends over 17 amino acids. The CDR3 nucleotides are TGTGCCAGCATCACTCCCGGGGGTGGGCGGGCAAACAATGAGCAGTTCTTC. Translated, it gives CASITPGGGRANNEQFF.

The V gene is TRBV5-6, the J gene TRBJ2-3, with 7 nucleotides matching TRBD1. This CDR3 is 15 amino acids long. CDR1 and CDR2 (germline): SGHDT, YYEEEE. V was clipped by 2 bases and J by 5 bases; unmatched bases: 8. The CDR3 reads CASSFRDRSLDTQYF. The CDR3 coding sequence is TGTGCCAGCAGCTTCCGGGACAGAAGCCTAGATACGCAGTATTTT.

The chain recombines TRBV18 with TRBJ2-2, with 7 bases that match TRBD1. After removal of 3 bases from V and 6 bases from J, the junction contained 7 bases not matched to a gene. This CDR3 contains 15 residues. From germline, CDR1 is KGHSH and CDR2 LQKENI. The CDR3 sequence: CASSPRTGSSGELFF. The CDR3 DNA reads as TGTGCCAGCTCACCGCGGACAGGATCTTCCGGGGAGCTGTTTTTT.

The chain combines TRBV7-9 with TRBJ2-7; TRBD2 might be the D (5 bases). Looked up from germline, CDR1 is SEHNR and CDR2 is FQNEAQ (reference sequence). V was trimmed by 6 bases and J by 3 bases, leaving 9 bases between them. CDR3 length: 12 amino acids. The CDR3 coding sequence is TGTGCCAGCAGTCTACGGGACTACGAGCAGTACTTC. Translation gives CASSLRDYEQYF.

The V gene is TRBV5-5, the J gene TRBJ2-1, with 12 bases identical to TRBD2. This CDR3 is built from 16 residues. With 1 base clipped from V and 7 bases from J, the junction kept 6 bases outside the gene matches. The germline V gene has CDR1 SGHKS and CDR2 YYEKEE (reference sequence). The CDR3 DNA sequence: TGTGCCAGCAGCTTGCTTCTAGCGGGAGGGCCGAATGAGCAGTTCTTC. Protein product: CASSLLLAGGPNEQFF.